The sample holds many counts of the clone carrying this TCR beta chain. This entry comes from a study of CD8 T cells in ankylosing spondylitis. Germline assignment: CDR1 SGDLS and CDR2 YYNGEE. V was shortened by 0 bases and J by 0 bases, with 9 bases between the two germline ends. This CDR3 is built from 16 residues. TCRdb re-analysed the 5' RACE reads in MiXCR, keeping a single row per CDR3 protein. The sample yields roughly 39,000 distinct CDR3 sequences, around 2.9% seen once. The sequenced sample consisted of blood, either unsorted or a sorted T cell fraction (not recorded which). The source of this sequence is a male donor with ankylosing spondylitis or in good health (not recorded which). V and J are TRBV9 and TRBJ2-2; possibly TRBD1 or TRBD2 for D (5 bases each). CDR3 residues: CASSVGGRSNTGELFF. CDR3 sequence (DNA): TGTGCCAGCAGCGTAGGGGGACGGTCGAACACCGGGGAGCTGTTTTTT.